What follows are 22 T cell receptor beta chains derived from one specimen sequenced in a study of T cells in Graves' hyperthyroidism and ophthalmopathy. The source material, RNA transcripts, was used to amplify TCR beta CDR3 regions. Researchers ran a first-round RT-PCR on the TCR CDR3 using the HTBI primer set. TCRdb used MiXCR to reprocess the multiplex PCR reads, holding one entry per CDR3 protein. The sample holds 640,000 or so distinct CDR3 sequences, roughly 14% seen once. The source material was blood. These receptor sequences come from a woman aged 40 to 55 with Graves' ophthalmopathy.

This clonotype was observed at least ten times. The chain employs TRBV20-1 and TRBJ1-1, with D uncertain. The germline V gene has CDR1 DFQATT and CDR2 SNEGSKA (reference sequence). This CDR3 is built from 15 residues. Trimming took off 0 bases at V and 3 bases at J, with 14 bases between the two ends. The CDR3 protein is CSARDPGRRDTEAFF. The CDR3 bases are TGCAGTGCTAGAGATCCTGGACGAAGGGACACTGAAGCTTTCTTT.

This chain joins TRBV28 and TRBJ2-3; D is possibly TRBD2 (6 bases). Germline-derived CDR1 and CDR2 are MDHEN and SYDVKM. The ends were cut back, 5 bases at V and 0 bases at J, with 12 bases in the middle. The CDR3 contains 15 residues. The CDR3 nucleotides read TGTGCCAGCAGTCCCTTTAGCGGAAGCACAGATACGCAGTATTTT. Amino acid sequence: CASSPFSGSTDTQYF. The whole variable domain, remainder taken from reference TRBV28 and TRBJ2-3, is DVKVTQSSRYLVKRTGEKVFLECVQDMDHENMFWYRQDPGLGLRLIYFSYDVKMKEKGDIPEGYSVSREKKERFSLILESASTNQTSMYLCASSPFSGSTDTQYFGPGTRLTVL.

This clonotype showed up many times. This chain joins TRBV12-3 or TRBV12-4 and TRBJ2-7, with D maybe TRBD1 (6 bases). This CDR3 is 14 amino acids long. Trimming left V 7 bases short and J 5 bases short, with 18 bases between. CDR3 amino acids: CASTVYRVLNEQYF. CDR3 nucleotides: TGTGCCAGCACGGTATACAGGGTACTTAACGAGCAGTACTTC.

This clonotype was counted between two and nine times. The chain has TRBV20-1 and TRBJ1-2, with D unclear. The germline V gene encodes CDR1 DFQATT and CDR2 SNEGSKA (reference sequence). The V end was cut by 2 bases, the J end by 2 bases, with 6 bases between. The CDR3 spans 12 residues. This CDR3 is CSARFRNYGYTF. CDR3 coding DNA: TGCAGTGCTAGATTCAGGAACTATGGCTACACCTTC.

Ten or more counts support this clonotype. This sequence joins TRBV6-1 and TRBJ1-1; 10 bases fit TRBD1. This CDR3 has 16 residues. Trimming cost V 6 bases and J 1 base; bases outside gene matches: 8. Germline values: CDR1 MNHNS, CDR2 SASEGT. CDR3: CASSPGTGESNTEAFF. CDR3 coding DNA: TGTGCCAGCAGCCCCGGGACAGGGGAATCGAACACTGAAGCTTTCTTT.

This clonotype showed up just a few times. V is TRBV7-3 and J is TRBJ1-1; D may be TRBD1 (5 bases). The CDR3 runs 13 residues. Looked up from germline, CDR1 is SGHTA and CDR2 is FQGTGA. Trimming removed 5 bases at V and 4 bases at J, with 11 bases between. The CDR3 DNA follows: TGTGCCAGCAGCACTGACAGATTCACTGAAGCTTTCTTT. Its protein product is CASSTDRFTEAFF.

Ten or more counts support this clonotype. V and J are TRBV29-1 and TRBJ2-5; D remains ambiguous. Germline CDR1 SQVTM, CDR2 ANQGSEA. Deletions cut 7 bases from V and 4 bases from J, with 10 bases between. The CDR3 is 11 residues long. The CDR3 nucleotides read TGCAGCGCCCTACGCCGAGAGACCCAGTACTTC. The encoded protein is CSALRRETQYF.

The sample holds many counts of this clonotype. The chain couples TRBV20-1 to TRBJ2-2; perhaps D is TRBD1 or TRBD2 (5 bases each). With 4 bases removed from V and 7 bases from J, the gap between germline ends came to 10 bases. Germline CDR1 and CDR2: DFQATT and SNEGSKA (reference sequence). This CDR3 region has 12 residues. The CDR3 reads CSANEGSGELFF. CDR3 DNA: TGCAGTGCTAATGAGGGGAGCGGGGAGCTGTTTTTT.

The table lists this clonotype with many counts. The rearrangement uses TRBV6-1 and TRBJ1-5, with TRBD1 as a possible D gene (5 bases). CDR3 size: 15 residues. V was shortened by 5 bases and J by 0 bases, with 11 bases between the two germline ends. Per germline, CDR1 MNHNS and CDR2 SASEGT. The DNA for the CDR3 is TGTGCCAGCAGTCGGACAAACCCTAGCAATCAGCCCCAGCATTTT. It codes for CASSRTNPSNQPQHF.

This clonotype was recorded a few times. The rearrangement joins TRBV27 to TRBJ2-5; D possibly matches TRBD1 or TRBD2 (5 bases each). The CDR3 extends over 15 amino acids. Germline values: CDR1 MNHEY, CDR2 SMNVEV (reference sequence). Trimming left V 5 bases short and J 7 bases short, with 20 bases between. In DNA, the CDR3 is TGTGCCAGCAGTAAGGGACCCCTAGCTGGGGGGACCCAGTACTTC. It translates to CASSKGPLAGGTQYF.

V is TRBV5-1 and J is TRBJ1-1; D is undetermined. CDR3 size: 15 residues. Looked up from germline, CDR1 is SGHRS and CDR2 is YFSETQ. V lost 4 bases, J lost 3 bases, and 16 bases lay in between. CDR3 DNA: TGCGCCAGCAGCCGTGCGGCAGGTTGGGACACTGAAGCTTTCTTT. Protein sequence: CASSRAAGWDTEAFF.

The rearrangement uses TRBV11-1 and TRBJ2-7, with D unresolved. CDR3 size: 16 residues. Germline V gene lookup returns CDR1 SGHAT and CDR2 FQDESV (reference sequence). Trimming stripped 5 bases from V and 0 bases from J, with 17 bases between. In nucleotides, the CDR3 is TGTGCCAGCAGCCTACCCGTTGGAAGGAGCTCCTACGAGCAGTACTTC. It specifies CASSLPVGRSSYEQYF.

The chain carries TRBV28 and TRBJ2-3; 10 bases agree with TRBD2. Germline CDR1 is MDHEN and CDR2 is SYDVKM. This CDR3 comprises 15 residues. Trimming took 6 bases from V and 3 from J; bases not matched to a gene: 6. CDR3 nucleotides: TGTGCCAGCAGAGTAGCGGGAGGAGGGACAGATACGCAGTATTTT. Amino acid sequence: CASRVAGGGTDTQYF.

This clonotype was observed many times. The CDR3 loop is CASSFGYPRGEQYF. The CDR3 nucleotides read TGTGCCAGCAGTTTTGGTTACCCCAGGGGCGAGCAGTACTTC. The chain carries TRBV12-3 or TRBV12-4 and TRBJ2-7, with D maybe TRBD1 (6 bases). The CDR3 runs to 14 residues. The V end was cut by 3 bases, the J end by 6 bases, with 15 bases between.

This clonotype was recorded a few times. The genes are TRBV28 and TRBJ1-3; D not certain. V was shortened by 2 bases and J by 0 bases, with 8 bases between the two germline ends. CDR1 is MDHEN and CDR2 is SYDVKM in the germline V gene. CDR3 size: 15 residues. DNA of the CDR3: TGTGCCAGCAGTTTACCGGTGGACTCTGGAAACACCATATATTTT. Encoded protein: CASSLPVDSGNTIYF.

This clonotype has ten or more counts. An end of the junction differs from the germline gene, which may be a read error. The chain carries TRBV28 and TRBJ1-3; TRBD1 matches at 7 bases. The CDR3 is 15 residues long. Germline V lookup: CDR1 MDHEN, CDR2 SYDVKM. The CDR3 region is CASRGGLYSGTTIYF. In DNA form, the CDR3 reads TGTGCCAGCAGAGGGGGCCTTTACTCTGGAACCACCATATATTTT.

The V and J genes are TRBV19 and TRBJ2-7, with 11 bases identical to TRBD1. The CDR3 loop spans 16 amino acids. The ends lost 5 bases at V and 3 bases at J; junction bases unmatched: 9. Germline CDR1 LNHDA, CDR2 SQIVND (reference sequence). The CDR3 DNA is TGTGCCAGTAGTCCTACACGGACAGGGGGCTTCTACGAGCAGTACTTC. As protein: CASSPTRTGGFYEQYF.

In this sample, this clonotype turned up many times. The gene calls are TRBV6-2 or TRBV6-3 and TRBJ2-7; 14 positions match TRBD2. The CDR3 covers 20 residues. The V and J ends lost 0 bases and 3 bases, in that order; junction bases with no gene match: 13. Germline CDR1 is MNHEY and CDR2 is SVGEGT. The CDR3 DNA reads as TGTGCCAGCAGTTACTCGGAGGGACTAGCGGGAGATCATGGGGACTACGAGCAGTACTTC. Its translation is CASSYSEGLAGDHGDYEQYF.

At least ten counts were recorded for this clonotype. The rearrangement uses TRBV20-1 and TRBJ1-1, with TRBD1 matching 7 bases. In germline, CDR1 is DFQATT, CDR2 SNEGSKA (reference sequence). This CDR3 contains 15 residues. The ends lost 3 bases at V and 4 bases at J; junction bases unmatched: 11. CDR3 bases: TGCAGTGCTAGCGACACCCGCAGGGGGACCACTGAAGCTTTCTTT. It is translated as CSASDTRRGTTEAFF.

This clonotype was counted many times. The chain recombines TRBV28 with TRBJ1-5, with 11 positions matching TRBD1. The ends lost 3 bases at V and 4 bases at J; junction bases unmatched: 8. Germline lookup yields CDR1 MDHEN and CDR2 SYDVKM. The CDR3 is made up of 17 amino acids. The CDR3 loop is CASSFRTGGAGNQPQHF. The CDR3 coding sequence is TGTGCCAGCAGTTTCCGGACAGGGGGCGCGGGGAATCAGCCCCAGCATTTT.

The CDR3 DNA reads as TGTGCCAGCACGCTGACTTTGGGACTAGCGGGAGGAATGGGGGAGACCCAGTACTTC. It encodes CASTLTLGLAGGMGETQYF. V is TRBV28 and J is TRBJ2-5; TRBD2 aligns across 15 bases. V shed 7 bases and J 5 bases; nucleotides not matched to a gene: 17. The germline V gene has CDR1 MDHEN and CDR2 SYDVKM. CDR3 length: 19 amino acids.

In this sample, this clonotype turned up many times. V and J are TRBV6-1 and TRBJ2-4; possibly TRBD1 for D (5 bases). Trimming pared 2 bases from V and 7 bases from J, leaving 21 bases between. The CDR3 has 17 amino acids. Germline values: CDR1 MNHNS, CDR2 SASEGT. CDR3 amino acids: CASSEKPVSRVTNIQYF. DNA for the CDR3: TGTGCCAGCAGTGAAAAGCCCGTTTCCAGGGTCACTAACATTCAGTACTTC.